Listed below are T cell receptor beta chains from one sample, sequenced in a study of human T cells and chemical hapten exposure. TCRdb re-called the RACE reads through MiXCR, storing one row per CDR3 protein. Of approximately 34,000 distinct CDR3 sequences in the sample, 5.5% to 8% are singletons; the top ten hold roughly 9.5%. Source: whole blood, taken in connection with sensitization to the hapten diphenylcyclopropenone (DPC). The receptors come from a woman in her 30s with alopecia areata. Some clones in this sample may be carry-over from other donors' samples. The CDR3 runs from the conserved cysteine through the conserved F or W. Each record gives: J gene, clone size, V gene, D gene, CDR3 protein, CDR3 DNA. D genes are given only for firm matches. The listing skips clone size in some rows; elsewhere it reads once, few, many or a size class.

>TRBJ1-2|many|TRBV12-3/TRBV12-4|TRBD1
CASRLTGGVDYGYTF
TGTGCCAGCAGATTAACAGGGGGAGTGGACTATGGCTACACCTTC
>TRBJ2-1|-|TRBV6-6|-
CASSKSREVVNPEQFF
TGTGCCAGCAGTAAAAGCAGGGAGGTAGTGAATCCTGAGCAGTTCTTC
>TRBJ1-1|many|TRBV5-1|-
CASSLATTEAFF
TGCGCCAGCAGCTTGGCCACAACTGAAGCTTTCTTT
>TRBJ2-7|many|TRBV7-9|TRBD2
CASSSPPSGADSYEQYF
TGTGCCAGCAGCTCCCCCCCTAGCGGGGCAGACTCCTACGAGCAGTACTTC
>TRBJ1-5|many|TRBV6-1|TRBD1
CASRMDRGGNQPQHF
TGTGCCAGCAGGATGGACAGGGGAGGCAATCAGCCCCAGCATTTT
>TRBJ2-7|-|TRBV6-5|TRBD1
CASSTGQGLYEQYF
TGTGCCAGCAGTACGGGACAGGGGCTTTACGAGCAGTACTTC
>TRBJ1-2|-|TRBV6-1|-
CASSMSGRTNYGYTF
TGTGCCAGCAGCATGTCAGGGAGAACCAACTATGGCTACACCTTC
>TRBJ1-2|-|TRBV12-3/TRBV12-4|TRBD1
CASSRDRGIGYTF
TGTGCCAGCAGCCGGGACAGGGGTATTGGCTACACCTTC
>TRBJ1-6|many|TRBV6-6|-
CASIPVSGFSPLHF
TGTGCCAGCATCCCAGTCTCGGGATTTTCACCCCTCCACTTT
>TRBJ2-3|few|TRBV27|-
CASSLLSPTSTDTQYF
TGTGCCAGCAGTTTACTCTCGCCCACTAGCACAGATACGCAGTATTTT
>TRBJ1-1|many|TRBV4-2|-
CASSQDRTRPNTEAFF
TGTGCCAGCAGCCAAGATCGAACAAGGCCCAACACTGAAGCTTTCTTT
>TRBJ2-5|-|TRBV6-2/TRBV6-3|-
CASSYPIQFQGGRQETQYF
TGTGCCAGCAGTTACCCGATCCAATTTCAGGGGGGACGCCAAGAGACCCAGTACTTC
>TRBJ2-1|-|TRBV7-8|TRBD2
CASRLAGAPSNEQFF
TGTGCCAGCCGACTAGCGGGGGCCCCTAGTAATGAGCAGTTCTTC
>TRBJ1-1|many|TRBV20-1|-
CSARRPNTEAFF
TGCAGTGCTAGAAGACCGAACACTGAAGCTTTCTTT
>TRBJ2-1|-|TRBV5-1|TRBD2
CASSLDGSGEDDEQFF
TGCGCCAGCAGCTTGGATGGTAGCGGGGAGGACGATGAGCAGTTCTTC
>TRBJ1-6|many|TRBV3-1|-
CASSQSIGGESPLHF
TGTGCCAGCAGCCAGAGCATTGGGGGGGAATCACCCCTCCACTTT
>TRBJ1-1|few|TRBV18|-
CASSPGANTEAFF
TGTGCCAGCTCACCCGGCGCGAACACTGAAGCTTTCTTT
>TRBJ2-5|few|TRBV6-2/TRBV6-3|-
CASSSRRDSTRGTQYF
TGTGCCAGCAGCTCCCGCCGGGACTCCACTCGAGGGACCCAGTACTTC
>TRBJ1-1|many|TRBV4-1|-
CASSQDSPPEAFF
TGCGCCAGCAGCCAAGATAGCCCCCCTGAAGCTTTCTTT
>TRBJ2-7|-|TRBV11-1|TRBD1
CASSLGQANDEQYF
TGTGCCAGCAGCCTGGGACAGGCCAACGACGAGCAGTACTTC
>TRBJ1-5|few|TRBV7-8|TRBD1
CASSPTGGHLTQPQHF
TGTGCCAGCAGCCCCACAGGGGGGCATCTAACTCAGCCCCAGCATTTT
>TRBJ1-5|many|TRBV20-1|-
CSARDWELKEENQPQHF
TGCAGTGCTAGAGATTGGGAGCTCAAGGAAGAAAATCAGCCCCAGCATTTT
>TRBJ1-1|many|TRBV20-1|-
CSARMAVLNTEAFF
TGCAGTGCTAGAATGGCCGTCCTGAACACTGAAGCTTTCTTT
>TRBJ2-1|-|TRBV12-3/TRBV12-4|-
CASSLPGYNEQFF
TGTGCCAGCAGTTTACCGGGTTACAATGAGCAGTTCTTC
>TRBJ1-5|few|TRBV27|TRBD1
CASSPGWGTGGSNQPQHF
TGTGCCAGCAGTCCGGGTTGGGGGACAGGGGGTAGCAATCAGCCCCAGCATTTT
>TRBJ1-5|once|TRBV19|-
CASKGGRSQPQHF
TGTGCCAGTAAGGGGGGGCGCAGTCAGCCCCAGCATTTT